A single sample is the source of the 27 T cell receptor beta chains below, sequenced in a study of OX40 agonist ivuxolimab in advanced cancers. To prepare the library, the immunoSEQ multiplex PCR assay was applied. As stored in TCRdb, this immuneACCESS dataset retains in-frame rearrangements with V and J assigned. A fraction of the clones does not appear; measured against another copy, unresolved V genes explain less than half of the discrepancy, and the remainder lacks a known reason. This sample comprises about 82,000 clones, less than 90% of them detected only once. The ten top clones hold over 0.7% of the sample. Here the sequenced sample was CD4+ or CD8+ T cells sorted from blood, taken in a trial of the OX40 agonist ivuxolimab. The receptors originated from an adult with an advanced solid tumor such as melanoma, head and neck, liver or kidney cancer.

The chain couples TRBV15 to TRBJ1-4; D unresolved. This CDR3 region has 13 residues. Trimming left V 3 bases short and J 5 bases short, with 7 bases between. CDR1 LNHNV and CDR2 YYDKDF come from the germline V gene (reference sequence). The CDR3 loop is CATSRGSNEKLFF. The CDR3 DNA reads TGTGCCACCAGCAGGGGCTCCAATGAAAAACTGTTTTTT.

This chain links TRBV7-2 with TRBJ1-1; TRBD1 agrees at 9 bases. CDR1 SGHTA and CDR2 FQGNSA come from the germline V gene. After removal of 5 bases from V and 11 bases from J, the junction contained 15 bases not matched to a gene. The CDR3 is 15 amino acids. The CDR3: CASSPPLGQGGWAFF. CDR3 in DNA: TGTGCCAGCAGCCCCCCCCTGGGACAGGGAGGTTGGGCTTTCTTT.

The chain is built from TRBV20-1 and TRBJ2-1, with D hard to call. Germline assignment: CDR1 DFQATT and CDR2 SNEGSKA (reference sequence). Between the trimmed V and J ends, which lost 1 base and 4 bases, there was a span of 2 bases. The CDR3 extends over 11 amino acids. The CDR3 sequence: CSARAYNEQFF. CDR3 coding DNA: TGCAGTGCTAGAGCTTACAATGAGCAGTTCTTC.

The V and J genes are TRBV19 and TRBJ2-7; the match to TRBD1 covers 12 bases. The CDR3 sequence is 15 residues long. Looked up from germline, CDR1 is LNHDA and CDR2 is SQIVND (reference sequence). Germline trimming cut 7 bases from V and 1 base from J; bases unmatched to any gene: 5. The CDR3 DNA reads TGTGCCAGTACCTCGGGACAGGGGGCTTCCTACGAGCAGTACTTC. Encoded protein: CASTSGQGASYEQYF.

This clone was counted between two and nine times. The chain couples TRBV7-9 to TRBJ1-2, with D maybe TRBD1 (5 bases). Germline V gene sequence: CDR1 SEHNR, CDR2 FQNEAQ (reference sequence). The CDR3 is made up of 11 amino acids. Trimming shortened V by 8 bases and J by 4 bases, and 8 bases separated the two germline ends. The CDR3 is CASQGPYGYTF. The CDR3 DNA is TGTGCCAGCCAGGGCCCCTATGGCTACACCTTC.

V is TRBV18 and J is TRBJ2-1, with TRBD1 matching over 7 bases. V was clipped by 5 bases and J by 6 bases; unmatched bases: 13. The CDR3 totals 16 residues. The V gene's germline CDR1 is KGHSH and CDR2 LQKENI. CDR3 region: CASSFKPGQSSNEQFF. CDR3 coding DNA: TGTGCCAGCTCATTCAAACCGGGACAGAGTAGCAATGAGCAGTTCTTC.

The genes are TRBV25-1 and TRBJ2-2, with unresolved D. This CDR3 is built from 13 residues. Germline assignment: CDR1 MGHDK and CDR2 SYGVNS. The germline V and J ends were trimmed by 6 bases and 1 base, with 6 bases remaining between them. CDR3 region: CASRFGNTGELFF. CDR3 sequence (DNA): TGTGCCAGCAGATTTGGGAACACCGGGGAGCTGTTTTTT.

V gene TRBV7-2 combines with J gene TRBJ1-4; TRBD1 matches at 9 bases. V shed 8 bases, J shed 10 bases, and the junction held 11 bases outside the gene matches. The germline CDR1 and CDR2 sequences are SGHTA and FQGNSA. This CDR3 is 14 amino acids long. The CDR3 sequence: CASGAGTGSGKLFF. The CDR3 DNA reads as TGTGCCAGCGGGGCCGGGACAGGGTCGGGAAAACTGTTTTTT.

This chain links TRBV30 with TRBJ2-3; the match to TRBD2 covers 8 bases. Trimming took 0 bases from V and 5 from J; bases not matched to a gene: 7. Germline CDR1 reads GTSNPN; CDR2 reads SVGIG (reference sequence). There are 15 residues in the CDR3. The CDR3 nucleotides are TGTGCCTGGAGTGTACGGGGGGGGCTAGGAGATACGCAGTATTTT. Its protein is CAWSVRGGLGDTQYF.

This chain links TRBV6-6 with TRBJ1-1; unclear D gene. The germline V gene encodes CDR1 MNHNY and CDR2 SVGAGI (reference sequence). This CDR3 is 11 amino acids long. V lost 4 bases, J lost 3 bases, and 3 bases lay in between. CDR3 in DNA: TGTGCCAGCAGTTCGGACACTGAAGCTTTCTTT. This gives the protein CASSSDTEAFF.

The CDR3 reads CASSQGPRGNSPLHF. CDR3 DNA sequence: TGTGCCAGCAGCCAGGGTCCCCGGGGAAATTCACCCCTCCACTTT. The gene calls are TRBV11-2 and TRBJ1-6, with TRBD1 as a possible D gene (5 bases). Trimming stripped 5 bases from V and 7 bases from J, with 15 bases between. Per germline, CDR1 SGHAT and CDR2 FQNNGV. The CDR3 has 15 residues.

This clone appeared once. The rearrangement joins TRBV2 to TRBJ2-1, with 7 positions matching TRBD1. CDR3 length: 20 amino acids. V lost 4 bases and J lost 0; bases outside the gene matches: 18. Germline V gives CDR1 SNHLY, CDR2 FYNNEI. CDR3 DNA: TGTGCCAGCAGTGGACCGCCGGGACAGCCAAACGCTTACTCCTACAATGAGCAGTTCTTC. Translated: CASSGPPGQPNAYSYNEQFF.

This clone was recorded once. CDR3 loop: CASSSGPGGQPQHF. The DNA of the CDR3 is TGTGCCAGCAGTTCCGGGCCGGGAGGGCAGCCCCAGCATTTT. The chain is built from TRBV11-2 and TRBJ1-5; no reliable D call. The CDR3 extends over 14 amino acids. V dropped 6 bases and J dropped 7 bases, with 16 bases sitting between them. The germline V gene encodes CDR1 SGHAT and CDR2 FQNNGV.

The chain has TRBV30 and TRBJ2-7; no reliable D call. The CDR3 has 15 amino acids. Germline V CDR1 and CDR2: GTSNPN, SVGIG (reference sequence). With 1 base removed from V and 2 bases from J, the gap between germline ends came to 15 bases. For the CDR3, the DNA is TGTGCCTGGAGTGACGGCCGGGCTGCAACCTACGAGCAGTACTTC. Its translation is CAWSDGRAATYEQYF.

This chain connects TRBV5-8 to TRBJ1-6, with D maybe TRBD1 (6 bases). The CDR3 totals 14 residues. The germline V and J ends were trimmed by 4 bases and 5 bases, with 10 bases remaining between them. The germline CDR1 and CDR2 sequences are SGHTS and YDEGEE. The CDR3 here is CASSLGQNNSPLHF. The CDR3 nucleotides read TGTGCCAGCAGCCTAGGACAGAATAATTCACCCCTCCACTTT.

The chain carries TRBV19 and TRBJ1-1; the D is unclear. The germline gives CDR1 LNHDA, CDR2 SQIVND (reference sequence). CDR3 length: 13 amino acids. V gave up 5 bases and J gave up 10 bases, with 17 bases separating them. CDR3 sequence: CASSSGPRAIAFF. For the CDR3, the DNA is TGTGCCAGTAGTTCCGGGCCTAGAGCCATAGCTTTCTTT.

The chain has TRBV5-1 and TRBJ2-3; 9 nucleotides match TRBD1. With V trimmed by 6 bases and J by 4 bases, 9 bases remained unmatched. This CDR3 comprises 15 residues. CDR1 SGHRS and CDR2 YFSETQ come from the germline V gene. CDR3 protein: CASMAGQGSPDTQYF. The CDR3 DNA sequence: TGCGCCAGCATGGCCGGACAGGGGAGTCCAGATACGCAGTATTTT.

This chain links TRBV5-4 with TRBJ1-1; D gene ambiguous. Trimming left V 4 bases short and J 1 base short, with 8 bases between. CDR3 length: 13 amino acids. Looked up from germline, CDR1 is SGHNT and CDR2 is YYREEE (reference sequence). The CDR3 protein is CASSATENTEAFF. In nucleotides, the CDR3 is TGTGCCAGCAGCGCGACCGAGAACACTGAAGCTTTCTTT.

The chain links TRBV10-3 to TRBJ1-2, with D perhaps TRBD1 (5 bases). This CDR3 contains 13 residues. Germline V gene data show CDR1 as ENHRY and CDR2 as SYGVKD. V dropped 6 bases and J dropped 7 bases, with 15 bases sitting between them. For the CDR3, the DNA is TGTGCCATCAGGGATGCGACAGAGTCTGGCTACACCTTC. It is translated as CAIRDATESGYTF.

This chain uses TRBV29-1 with TRBJ2-7; weak D call: TRBD2 (6 bases). V lost 1 base, J lost 1 base, and 14 bases lay in between. This CDR3 region has 15 residues. Looked up from germline, CDR1 is SQVTM and CDR2 is ANQGSEA. CDR3 sequence (DNA): TGCAGCGTTGAAGGCGACGGGGGATTATCCTACGAGCAGTACTTC. It is translated as CSVEGDGGLSYEQYF.

J is TRBJ1-4 and V is TRBV18, with D perhaps matching TRBD1 (6 bases). V lost 5 bases to trimming and J lost 5 bases, with 12 bases between them. The CDR3 loop spans 14 amino acids. Germline V gene sequence: CDR1 KGHSH, CDR2 LQKENI. Written as DNA, the CDR3 is TGTGCCAGCTCATTAAGGACAGCGAATGAAAAACTGTTTTTT. Its protein is CASSLRTANEKLFF.

The V gene is TRBV2, the J gene TRBJ1-5, with 8 nucleotides matching TRBD1. The length of the CDR3 is 15 residues. Germline CDR1 and CDR2: SNHLY and FYNNEI. V gave up 3 bases and J gave up 4 bases; unmatched junction bases: 5. CDR3 sequence: CASSDLGQGNQPQHF. Written as DNA, the CDR3 is TGTGCCAGCAGTGACCTTGGACAGGGAAATCAGCCCCAGCATTTT.

This sequence joins TRBV11-2 and TRBJ2-7; 8 bases are shared with TRBD2. J gave up 4 bases and V 5 bases, and 10 bases lay outside the gene matches. Per the germline V gene, CDR1 is SGHAT and CDR2 is FQNNGV. This CDR3 contains 15 residues. The CDR3 nucleotides are TGTGCCAGCAGCCCCCCTCCTAGCGGGTCATACGAGCAGTACTTC. Amino acids: CASSPPPSGSYEQYF.

This clone was observed a few times. The chain recombines TRBV6-6 with TRBJ2-1, with D perhaps matching TRBD2 (6 bases). This CDR3 has 13 amino acids. CDR1 is MNHNY and CDR2 is SVGAGI in the germline V gene (reference sequence). V gave up 6 bases and J gave up 7 bases, with 13 bases separating them. The CDR3 DNA reads TGTGCCAGCAGCCCGATTGGGGGGAATGAGCAGTTCTTC. It specifies CASSPIGGNEQFF.

This sequence joins TRBV19 and TRBJ1-6, with D unclear. There are 16 residues in the CDR3. The germline gives CDR1 LNHDA, CDR2 SQIVND (reference sequence). V gave up 7 bases and J gave up 0 bases, with 13 bases separating them. CDR3 region: CASTAGLSSYNSPLHF. The CDR3 DNA reads TGTGCCAGTACGGCGGGTTTAAGCTCCTATAATTCACCCCTCCACTTT.

V and J are TRBV10-1 and TRBJ1-2; TRBD1 agrees at 11 bases. This CDR3 is 17 amino acids long. The germline CDR1 and CDR2 sequences are WNHNN and SYGVQD (reference sequence). The J segment lost 6 bases and the V segment lost 0 bases, leaving 9 bases of the junction unmatched. The CDR3 nucleotides are TGCGCCAGCAGTGAGTCGACCCGGGGACAGGGGGAGCATGGCTACACCTTC. Residues: CASSESTRGQGEHGYTF.

This chain uses TRBV18 with TRBJ2-3; 14 nucleotides align to TRBD2. The CDR3 is 17 residues long. V gave up 0 bases and J gave up 2 bases; unmatched junction bases: 1. Germline V gene lookup returns CDR1 KGHSH and CDR2 LQKENI. CDR3 sequence (DNA): TGTGCCAGCTCACCACCGGGACTAGCGGGGGTCACAGATACGCAGTATTTT. This sequence encodes CASSPPGLAGVTDTQYF.